This T cell receptor (beta chain) appears in the sequencing data of a study of blood T cell repertoires in COVID-19 (dated by TCRdb to about 2020). For the study in its entirety: Samples covering the acute and convalescent phases of COVID-19 were provided by collaborators in the United States, Italy and Spain. The material from the prospective study consisted of cDNA or gDNA derived from T cells, B-cell-depleted T cells, or PBMCs. Deeply sampled blood TCRbeta repertoires from subjects exposed to, actively infected with, or recovered from COVID-19 were included in the dataset. The repertoires were released in a freely available public database meant as a resource for research on the immune response to SARS-CoV-2. The samples were drawn from two sources: the first 160 participants of the ongoing ImmuneRACE study, and 1,000 to 1,500 subjects contributed by 6 global collaborators. Nearly every sample came with metadata listing a de-identified subject ID, COVID-19 status, age in years and sex. Where HLA class I and class II types were available, the types were taken from metadata supplied by the sample provider, not from assay-based typing. Broad study findings and their caveats: The quantity of clinical and demographic metadata differed by source and by participant and was supplied without curation.

Participants in the prospective study were aged about 18 to 95 years, lived in about two dozen United States geographic areas, and enrolled through a virtual design. To assign participants to cohorts, the prospective study relied on clinical history that participants themselves reported in a screening survey and a study questionnaire. Each participant in the prospective study had whole blood, serum and a nasopharyngeal or oropharyngeal swab collected by mobile phlebotomists. Additional blood draws and questionnaires over an approximately two-month period could optionally be provided by prospective study participants. Before DNA extraction, blood samples from the prospective study were shipped at room temperature or frozen. TCRbeta CDR3 regions were amplified from genomic DNA using the immunoSEQ Assay, a bias-controlled multiplex PCR. The study's own analysis went as follows. Within the assay, amplification of reference gene primers was used to estimate how many nucleated cells each sample contained. Sequence reads were collapsed and filtered to measure the absolute abundance of every unique TCRbeta CDR3 rearrangement. For each sample, productive Simpson clonality was calculated by taking the square root of Simpson's diversity index across productive rearrangements. TCRdb obtained this table from immuneACCESS and retained in-frame rearrangements with V and J assigned. These tables miss some clones; where compared with another copy, unresolved V genes account for less than half of the shortfall, and the remainder is unexplained. V, J and clone size were drawn from that table, and D and trimming were deduced from the DNA. Recorded for this sample are 200,000 to 250,000 clones; over 75% of them occurred a single time. The ten largest clonotypes hold 6.5% to 8.5% of the sample.

In the case of this clone: Its antigen remains undetermined. No per-base quality is available; no much larger clone lies one base away.

Sequencing was performed on PBMCs or T cells enriched from blood (not recorded which). The TCR was taken from a woman in her forties with acute COVID-19.

The nucleotides read TGTGCCAGCAGCCAAGATACAGGGGCTCATCAGCCCCAGCATTTT. This is translated as CASSQDTGAHQPQHF. The rearranged segments are TRBV3-1 (or the pseudogene TRBV3-2) and TRBJ1-5; 7 of the junction bases match TRBD1. Germline trimming: 0 bases from V, 5 bases from J; junction bases outside gene matches: 4. CDR1 and CDR2 were assigned from the germline V gene (reference sequence) as LGHDT and YNNKEL. The CDR3 sequence holds 15 residues, the cysteine and phenylalanine included. The CDR3 DNA has 45 bases and is translated from base 1.